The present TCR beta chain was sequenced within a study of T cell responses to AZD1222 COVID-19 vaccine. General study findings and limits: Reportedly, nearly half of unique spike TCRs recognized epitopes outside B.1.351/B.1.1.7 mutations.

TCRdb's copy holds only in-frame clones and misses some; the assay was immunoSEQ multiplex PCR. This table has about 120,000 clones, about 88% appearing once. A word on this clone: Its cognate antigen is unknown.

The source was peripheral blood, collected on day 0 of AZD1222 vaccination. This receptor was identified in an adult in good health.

The CDR3, as DNA: TGCGCCAGCAGCTTGGTGGAGGAGACCCAGTACTTC. Its protein product is CASSLVEETQYF. V and J are TRBV5-1 and TRBJ2-5; D ambiguous. Germline V gene lookup returns CDR1 SGHRS and CDR2 YFSETQ. The CDR3 has 12 residues. Trimming left V 0 bases short and J 5 bases short, with 5 bases between.